This TCR beta chain is drawn from a study of regulatory T cells in long-lasting Graves disease. Background on the study: Patients met the persistent Graves' disease definition after over 5 years of antithyroid drugs with positive TSH receptor antibodies.

Investigators prepared the TCR beta libraries by applying iRepertoire HTBI primers and Arm-PCR of CDR3 regions. TCRdb processed the multiplex PCR reads anew with MiXCR; each CDR3 protein has one entry. The sample has around 460,000 distinct CDR3 sequences; roughly 23% are singletons. Indicated time point: persistent/refractory GD, antithyroid drugs over 5 years with positive TRAb. Preparation of the TCR library used RNA extracted from PBMCs. Roughly 9 milliliters of peripheral blood went into EDTA tubes. V lost 6 bases to trimming and J lost 2 bases, with 10 bases between them. The length of the CDR3 is 13 residues. Per germline, CDR1 SNHLY and CDR2 FYNNEI. Many counts were recorded for this clonotype.

The material was peripheral blood mononuclear cells (PBMCs), obtained when the disease was refractory, from a patient treated with antithyroid drugs. The sequence was obtained from a female donor with Graves disease. V usage is TRBV2 and J usage is TRBJ1-2, with D possibly being TRBD1 (5 bases). The CDR3 nucleotides are TGTGCCAGCAGAGGAGACAGAAACTATGGCTACACCTTC. It specifies CASRGDRNYGYTF.